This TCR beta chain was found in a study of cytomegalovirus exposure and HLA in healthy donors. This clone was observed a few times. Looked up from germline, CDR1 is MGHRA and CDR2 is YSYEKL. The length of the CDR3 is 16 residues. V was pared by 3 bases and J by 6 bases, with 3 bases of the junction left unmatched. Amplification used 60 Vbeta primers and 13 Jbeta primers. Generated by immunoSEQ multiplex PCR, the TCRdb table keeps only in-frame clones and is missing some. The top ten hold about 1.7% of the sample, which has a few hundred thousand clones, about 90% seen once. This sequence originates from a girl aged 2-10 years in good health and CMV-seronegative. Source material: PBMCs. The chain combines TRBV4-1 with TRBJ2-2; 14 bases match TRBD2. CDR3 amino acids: CASSQPGLAGAGELFF. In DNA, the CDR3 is TGCGCCAGCAGCCAGCCGGGACTAGCGGGGGCCGGGGAGCTGTTTTTT.